The 8 T cell receptor beta chains presented below share a single source sample, sequenced in a study of OX40 agonist ivuxolimab in advanced cancers. Clones were sequenced by immunoSEQ multiplex PCR, and TCRdb holds only the in-frame ones, with some missing. The repertoire holds tens of thousands of clones, with roughly 80% as singletons. The sample in question was CD4+ or CD8+ T cells sorted from blood, obtained in a trial of the OX40 agonist ivuxolimab. The receptor source for this set is an adult with an advanced solid tumor such as melanoma, head and neck, liver or kidney cancer.

The chain uses TRBV7-3 and TRBJ2-2, with D possibly being TRBD2 (5 bases). This CDR3 contains 14 residues. V lost 6 bases and J 5 bases, leaving 13 bases between the germline ends. CDR1 and CDR2 (germline): SGHTA, FQGTGA. CDR3 nucleotide sequence: TGTGCCAGCAGACTCCTAGCCCGTACCGGGGAGCTGTTTTTT. Protein: CASRLLARTGELFF.

A note on this clone: Other nucleotide sequences in the sample specify the same CDR3. This chain uses TRBV6-1 with TRBJ2-7; D perhaps matches TRBD2 (5 bases). The length of the CDR3 is 10 residues. The V end lost 11 bases, the J end lost 3 bases, and 8 bases lay between the germline ends. The V gene's germline CDR1 is MNHNS and CDR2 SASEGT. As DNA, the CDR3 is TGTGCCTCAGGAGGCTACGAGCAGTACTTC. Its protein is CASGGYEQYF.

The rearrangement uses TRBV6-6 and TRBJ1-4, with 8 bases lining up with TRBD1. From germline, CDR1 is MNHNY and CDR2 SVGAGI (reference sequence). V gave up 8 bases and J gave up 5 bases; unmatched junction bases: 1. The CDR3 is 12 residues long. The CDR3 region has the DNA TGTGCCAGCGGACAGGGAAATGAAAAACTGTTTTTT. Its translation: CASGQGNEKLFF.

This clone was seen only a few times. The chain carries TRBV7-9 and TRBJ2-7; 9 bases align to TRBD2. CDR1 and CDR2 (germline): SEHNR, FQNEAQ (reference sequence). This CDR3 is 13 amino acids long. The junction had 10 bases not matched to a gene; V was cut back by 7 bases and J by 9 bases. The CDR3, as DNA: TGTGCCAGCACGCGGACTAGCGATGCGAGGCAGTACTTC. Amino acid sequence: CASTRTSDARQYF.

In this sample, this clone is medium-sized. This chain links TRBV11-2 with TRBJ1-2; 10 nucleotides match TRBD1. CDR1 is SGHAT, CDR2 FQNNGV, per germline. The CDR3 has 15 residues. V trimming: 1 base; J trimming: 2 bases; junction bases outside the gene matches: 1. Written as DNA, the CDR3 is TGTGCCAGCAGCTTAGGACAGGGGGCGAACTATGGCTACACCTTC. Translation: CASSLGQGANYGYTF. The full variable domain, with the rest looked up from reference TRBV11-2 and TRBJ1-2, is EAGVAQSPRYKIIEKRQSVAFWCNPISGHATLYWYQQILGQGPKLLIQFQNNGVVDDSQLPKDRFSAERLKGVDSTLKIQPAKLEDSAVYLCASSLGQGANYGYTFGSGTRLTVV.

The chain employs TRBV9 and TRBJ2-2, with TRBD2 matching 13 bases. CDR1 is SGDLS and CDR2 is YYNGEE in the germline V gene. The CDR3 is 16 residues long. V shed 4 bases and J 7 bases; nucleotides not matched to a gene: 7. CDR3 region: CASSRGLAGRVGELFF. The CDR3 nucleotides are TGTGCCAGCAGCAGGGGACTAGCGGGAAGGGTCGGGGAGCTGTTTTTT.

Here the CDR3 reads CASSQVLGGEKLFF. Here the CDR3 DNA reads TGCGCCAGCAGCCAAGTTTTGGGTGGAGAAAAACTGTTTTTT. The V call is TRBV4-1, the J call TRBJ1-4; no clear D gene. The CDR3 runs to 14 residues. CDR1 is MGHRA, CDR2 YSYEKL, per germline. Trimming shortened V by 1 base and J by 8 bases, and 11 bases separated the two germline ends.

The genes are TRBV5-1 and TRBJ2-5, with a possible D match to TRBD2 (6 bases). V lost 2 bases and J lost 1, with 12 bases in between. Germline CDR1 SGHRS, CDR2 YFSETQ. The CDR3 sequence is 15 residues long. CDR3 protein: CASSLGRDSQETQYF. CDR3 nucleotide sequence: TGCGCCAGCAGCTTAGGCCGGGACTCCCAAGAGACCCAGTACTTC. Based on the CDR3 plus reference TRBV5-1 and TRBJ2-5, the full variable domain is KAGVTQTPRYLIKTRGQQVTLSCSPISGHRSVSWYQQTPGQGLQFLFEYFSETQRNKGNFPGRFSGRQFSNSRSEMNVSTLELGDSALYLCASSLGRDSQETQYFGPGTRLLVL.